The rows below give T cell receptor beta chains drawn from one sample of a study of blood T cell repertoires in COVID-19. Clones were sequenced by immunoSEQ multiplex PCR, and TCRdb holds only the in-frame ones, with some missing. This sample has some 260,000 clones, with about four fifths found just once. Input material: peripheral blood. These receptors came from a young woman with acute or convalescent COVID-19. Each CDR3 is given with its conserved first and last residue. Fields, in order: V gene, J gene, CDR3 protein.

v_call: TRBV6-5
j_call: TRBJ2-7
cdr3_aa: CASSSVSGALYEQYF

v_call: TRBV11-3
j_call: TRBJ2-7
cdr3_aa: CASSFSGQGAYEQYF

v_call: TRBV5-1
j_call: TRBJ2-7
cdr3_aa: CASSFGTGGDEQYF

v_call: TRBV6-5
j_call: TRBJ1-5
cdr3_aa: CASSYRPGDPNQPQHF

v_call: TRBV6-5
j_call: TRBJ2-7
cdr3_aa: CASSYGRGPYEQYF

v_call: TRBV5-5
j_call: TRBJ1-2
cdr3_aa: CASSPPGQGYGYTF

v_call: TRBV5-1
j_call: TRBJ2-7
cdr3_aa: CASSFKGDEQYF

v_call: TRBV28
j_call: TRBJ1-5
cdr3_aa: CASSLEGWGQPQHF

v_call: TRBV29-1
j_call: TRBJ1-2
cdr3_aa: CSVYRGPLYGYTF

v_call: TRBV5-1
j_call: TRBJ2-3
cdr3_aa: CASSLVAQSRSTDTQYF

v_call: TRBV19
j_call: TRBJ2-3
cdr3_aa: CASSTRASGSPDTQYF

v_call: TRBV7-5
j_call: TRBJ2-1
cdr3_aa: CARSLASQGSSYNEQFF

v_call: TRBV2
j_call: TRBJ2-7
cdr3_aa: CASSIADSSYEQYF

v_call: TRBV27
j_call: TRBJ1-2
cdr3_aa: CASGYPGRMGYTF

v_call: TRBV7-2
j_call: TRBJ1-1
cdr3_aa: CASSLARDRPNTEAFF